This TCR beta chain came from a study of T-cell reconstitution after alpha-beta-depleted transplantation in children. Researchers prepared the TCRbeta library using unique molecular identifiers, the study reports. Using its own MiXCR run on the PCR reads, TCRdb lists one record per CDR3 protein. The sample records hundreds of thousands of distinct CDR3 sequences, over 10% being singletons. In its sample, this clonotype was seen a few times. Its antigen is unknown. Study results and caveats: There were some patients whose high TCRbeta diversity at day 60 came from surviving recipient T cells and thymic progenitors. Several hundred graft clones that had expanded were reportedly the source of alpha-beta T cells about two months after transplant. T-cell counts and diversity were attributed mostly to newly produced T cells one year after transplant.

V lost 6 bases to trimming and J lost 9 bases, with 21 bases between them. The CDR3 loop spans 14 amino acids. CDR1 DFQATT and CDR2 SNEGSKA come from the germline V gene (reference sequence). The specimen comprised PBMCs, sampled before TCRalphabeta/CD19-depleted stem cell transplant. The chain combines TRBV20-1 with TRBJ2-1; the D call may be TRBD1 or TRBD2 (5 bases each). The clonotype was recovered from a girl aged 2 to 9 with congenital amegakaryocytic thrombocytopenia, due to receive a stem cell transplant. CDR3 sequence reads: CSASAGTGLSEQFF. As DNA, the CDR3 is TGCAGTGCGTCTGCCGGGACCGGGCTCTCTGAGCAGTTCTTC.